Following are 5 T cell receptor beta chains from one sample sequenced in a study of monozygotic twins with inflammatory bowel disease. TCRdb re-called the 5' RACE reads and gives one entry per CDR3 protein, without DNA. The listing records roughly 200,000 distinct CDR3 sequences. Sample: blood. These receptors all come from a human donor with ulcerative colitis or Crohn's disease, or a healthy co-twin of an affected twin (not recorded which).

The chain links TRBV29-1 to TRBJ1-1. There are 12 residues in the CDR3. CDR1 SQVTM and CDR2 ANQGSEA come from the germline V gene. The CDR3 protein is CSAGGFGTEAFF. The entire variable domain, with the rest obtained from reference TRBV29-1 and TRBJ1-1, is as follows: SAVISQKPSRDICQRGTSLTIQCQVDSQVTMMFWYRQQPGQSLTLIATANQGSEATYESGFVIDKFPISRPNLTFSTLTVSNMSPEDSSIYLCSAGGFGTEAFFGQGTRLTVV.

The chain carries TRBV7-2 and TRBJ2-7. The CDR3 is 13 residues long. Germline CDR1 SGHTA, CDR2 FQGNSA. The CDR3 is CASTFGRSYEQYF.

CDR3 amino acids: CAISGNEGGGPDTQYF. The chain has TRBV10-3 and TRBJ2-3; without DNA, the TCRdb call of TRBD1 cannot be checked. The CDR3 totals 16 residues. Germline values: CDR1 ENHRY, CDR2 SYGVKD.

The genes are TRBV2 and TRBJ1-1. The germline V gene has CDR1 SNHLY and CDR2 FYNNEI. The CDR3 covers 12 residues. CDR3 region: CASSGTNTEAFF. The entire variable domain, with the rest obtained from reference TRBV2 and TRBJ1-1, is as follows: EPEVTQTPSHQVTQMGQEVILRCVPISNHLYFYWYRQILGQKVEFLVSFYNNEISEKSEIFDDQFSVERPDGSNFTLKIRSTKLEDSAMYFCASSGTNTEAFFGQGTRLTVV.

The gene calls are TRBV7-8 and TRBJ1-2. This CDR3 is built from 13 residues. Germline V gives CDR1 SGHVS, CDR2 FQNEAQ. The CDR3: CASSLYHNYGYTF.